The present entry profiles one T cell receptor beta chain with its context. The assay was immunoSEQ multiplex PCR, and TCRdb's table has in-frame clones only and misses some. The repertoire holds about 11,000 clones, with around nine tenths as singletons. This CDR3 region has 15 residues. The J segment lost 4 bases and the V segment lost 4 bases, leaving 7 bases of the junction unmatched. Germline CDR1 LGHNA, CDR2 YNFKEQ. This sample stems from a study of T cell changes during pregnancy in multiple sclerosis. The chain recombines TRBV4-2 with TRBJ2-1, with 7 bases matching TRBD2. The sequencing used CD8+ T cells from peripheral blood mononuclear cells, collected in the first trimester of pregnancy. The source of this sequence is a female donor in good health, enrolled as a control in a pregnancy study. This chain's CDR3 is CASSLDTGGYNEQFF. CDR3 sequence (DNA): TGTGCCAGCAGCCTAGATACCGGGGGGTACAATGAGCAGTTCTTC.